This note documents a single T cell receptor beta chain sequence. Per germline, CDR1 KGHDR and CDR2 SFDVKD. Trimming left V 2 bases short and J 7 bases short, with 10 bases between. The CDR3 contains 13 residues. RNA amounts of about 0.5 to 1 ug underwent reverse transcription with random hexamers. Multiplex PCR with immunoSEQ amplified the TCR beta CDR3 across 54 Vbeta and 13 Jbeta. TCRdb ran MiXCR on the immunoSEQ multiplex PCR reads and lists one entry per CDR3 protein. This table has 180,000 or so distinct CDR3 sequences, around 94% appearing once. The data are from a study of CD8 T cells in Susac syndrome. TCR beta sequences were obtained from blood CD8+ and CD4+ T cells. It was healthy donors who served as the controls, matched for age and sex. Isolation of CD8+ and CD4+ T cells was performed negatively, whereas enrichment of TEMRA cells was done by FACS.

The origin of this receptor is a human donor in good health. The chain recombines TRBV24-1 with TRBJ2-5; no clear D. Sequencing was performed on CD4+ T cells from PBMCs. The CDR3 reads CATSDYMAGTQYF. CDR3 in DNA: TGTGCCACCAGTGATTATATGGCCGGGACCCAGTACTTC.